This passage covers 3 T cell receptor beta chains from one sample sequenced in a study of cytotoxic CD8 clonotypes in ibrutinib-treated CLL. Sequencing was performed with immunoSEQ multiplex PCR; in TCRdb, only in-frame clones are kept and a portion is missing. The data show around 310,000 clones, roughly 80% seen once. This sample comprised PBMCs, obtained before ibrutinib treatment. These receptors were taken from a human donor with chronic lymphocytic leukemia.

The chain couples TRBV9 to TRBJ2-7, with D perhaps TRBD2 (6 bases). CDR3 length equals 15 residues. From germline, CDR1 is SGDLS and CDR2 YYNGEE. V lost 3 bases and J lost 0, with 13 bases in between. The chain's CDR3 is CASSAGVTTSYEQYF. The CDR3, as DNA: TGTGCCAGCAGCGCGGGGGTGACGACCTCCTACGAGCAGTACTTC.

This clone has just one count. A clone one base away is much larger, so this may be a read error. CDR3 region: CASSYSYEQYF. CDR3 in DNA: TGTGCCAGCAGCTACTCCTACGAGCAGTACTTC. This rearrangement joins TRBV5-6 to TRBJ2-7; D not certain. V was clipped by 3 bases and J by 0 bases, with 1 base between them. CDR1 is SGHDT and CDR2 is YYEEEE in the germline V gene. The CDR3 covers 11 residues.

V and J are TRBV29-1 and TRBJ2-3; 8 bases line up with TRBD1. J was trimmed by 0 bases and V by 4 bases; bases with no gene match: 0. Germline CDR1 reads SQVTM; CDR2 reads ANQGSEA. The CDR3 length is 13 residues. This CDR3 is CSVGQGSTDTQYF. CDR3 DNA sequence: TGCAGCGTTGGACAGGGGAGCACAGATACGCAGTATTTT.